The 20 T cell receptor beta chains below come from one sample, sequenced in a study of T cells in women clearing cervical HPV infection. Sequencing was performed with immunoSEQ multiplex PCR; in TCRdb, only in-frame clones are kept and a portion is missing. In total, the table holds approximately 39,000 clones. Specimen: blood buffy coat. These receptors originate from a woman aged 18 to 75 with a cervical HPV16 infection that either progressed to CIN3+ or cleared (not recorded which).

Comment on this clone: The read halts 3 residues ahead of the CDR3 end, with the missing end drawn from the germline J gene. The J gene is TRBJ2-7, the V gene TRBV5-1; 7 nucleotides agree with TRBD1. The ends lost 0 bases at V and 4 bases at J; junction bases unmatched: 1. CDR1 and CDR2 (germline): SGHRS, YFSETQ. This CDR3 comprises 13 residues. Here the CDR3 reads CASSLDRGYEQYF. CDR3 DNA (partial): TGCGCCAGCAGCTTGGACAGGGGTTACGAG.

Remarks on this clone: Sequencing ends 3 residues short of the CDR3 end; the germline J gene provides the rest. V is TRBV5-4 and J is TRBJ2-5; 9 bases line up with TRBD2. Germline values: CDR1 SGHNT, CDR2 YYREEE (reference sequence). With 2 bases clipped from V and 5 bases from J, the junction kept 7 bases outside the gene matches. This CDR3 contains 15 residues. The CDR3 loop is CASSFRLAEVETQYF. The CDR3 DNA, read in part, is TGTGCCAGCAGCTTTCGACTAGCGGAGGTGGAGACC. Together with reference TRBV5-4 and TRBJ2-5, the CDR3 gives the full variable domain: ETGVTQSPTHLIKTRGQQVTLRCSSQSGHNTVSWYQQALGQGPQFIFQYYREEENGRGNFPPRFSGLQFPNYSSELNVNALELDDSALYLCASSFRLAEVETQYFGPGTRLLVL.

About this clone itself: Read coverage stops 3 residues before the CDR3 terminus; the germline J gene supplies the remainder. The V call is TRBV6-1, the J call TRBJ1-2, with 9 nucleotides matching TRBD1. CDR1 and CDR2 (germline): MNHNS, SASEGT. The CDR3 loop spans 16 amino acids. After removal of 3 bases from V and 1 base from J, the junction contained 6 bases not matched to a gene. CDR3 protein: CASSEPGQGRNYGYTF. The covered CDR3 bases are TGTGCCAGCAGTGAGCCGGGACAGGGCCGTAACTATGGC.

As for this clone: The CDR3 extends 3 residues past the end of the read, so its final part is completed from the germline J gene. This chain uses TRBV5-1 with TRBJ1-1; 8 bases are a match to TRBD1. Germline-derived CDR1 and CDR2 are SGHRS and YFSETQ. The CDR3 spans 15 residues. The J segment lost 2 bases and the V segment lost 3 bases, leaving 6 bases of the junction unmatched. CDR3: CASSSRTGGNTEAFF. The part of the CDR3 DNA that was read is TGCGCCAGCAGCTCTCGTACAGGGGGAAACACTGAA.

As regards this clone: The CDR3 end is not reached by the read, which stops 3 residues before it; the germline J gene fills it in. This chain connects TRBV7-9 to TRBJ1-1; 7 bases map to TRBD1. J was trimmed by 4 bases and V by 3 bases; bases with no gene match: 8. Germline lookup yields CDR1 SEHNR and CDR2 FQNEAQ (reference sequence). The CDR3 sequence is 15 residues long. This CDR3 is CASSFLQGPTTEAFF. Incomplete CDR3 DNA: TGTGCCAGCAGCTTCCTACAGGGGCCCACCACTGAA.

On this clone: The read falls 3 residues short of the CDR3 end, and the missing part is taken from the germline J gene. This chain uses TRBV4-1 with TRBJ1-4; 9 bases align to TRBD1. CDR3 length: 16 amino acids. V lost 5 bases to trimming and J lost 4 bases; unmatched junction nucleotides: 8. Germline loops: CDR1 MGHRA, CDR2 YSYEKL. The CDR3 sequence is CASSSTGGEGNEKLFF. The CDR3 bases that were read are TGCGCCAGCAGCTCCACAGGGGGCGAGGGTAATGAAAAA.

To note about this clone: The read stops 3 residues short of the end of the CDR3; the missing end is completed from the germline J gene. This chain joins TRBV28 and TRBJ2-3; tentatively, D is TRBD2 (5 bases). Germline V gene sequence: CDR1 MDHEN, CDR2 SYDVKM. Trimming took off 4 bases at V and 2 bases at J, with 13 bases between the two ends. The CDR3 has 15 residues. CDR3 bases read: TGTGCCAGCAGTTCAAGTGGACTTGCCACAGATACG. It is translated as CASSSSGLATDT. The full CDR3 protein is CASSSSGLATDTQYF. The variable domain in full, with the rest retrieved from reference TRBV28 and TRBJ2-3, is DVKVTQSSRYLVKRTGEKVFLECVQDMDHENMFWYRQDPGLGLRLIYFSYDVKMKEKGDIPEGYSVSREKKERFSLILESASTNQTSMYLCASSSSGLATDTQYFGPGTRLTVL.

CDR3 sequence reads: CASSTQGPAYEQYF. CDR3 DNA (partial): TGCGCCAGCAGCACACAGGGGCCCGCCTACGAG. V and J are TRBV5-1 and TRBJ2-7, with TRBD1 matching over 7 bases. Read sequence stops 3 residues before the CDR3 end, and the germline J gene provides the missing end. This CDR3 comprises 14 residues. J lost 2 bases, V lost 4 bases, and 6 bases had no gene match. Per germline, CDR1 SGHRS and CDR2 YFSETQ.

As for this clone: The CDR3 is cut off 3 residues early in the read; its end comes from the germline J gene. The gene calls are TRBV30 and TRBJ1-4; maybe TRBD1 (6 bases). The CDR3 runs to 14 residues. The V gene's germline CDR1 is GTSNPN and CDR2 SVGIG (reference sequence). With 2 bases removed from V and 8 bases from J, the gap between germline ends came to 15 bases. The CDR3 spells CAWSLGGADEKLFF. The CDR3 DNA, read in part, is TGTGCCTGGAGTCTGGGGGGGGCAGACGAAAAA.

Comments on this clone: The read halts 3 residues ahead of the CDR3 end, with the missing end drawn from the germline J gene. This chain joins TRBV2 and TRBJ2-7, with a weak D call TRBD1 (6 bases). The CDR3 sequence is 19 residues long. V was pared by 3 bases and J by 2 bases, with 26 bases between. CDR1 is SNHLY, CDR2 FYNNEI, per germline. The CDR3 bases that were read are TGTGCCAGCAGTGATAGAAGGGTTCTTGGGACAACAGCTCCCTACGAG. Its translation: CASSDRRVLGTTAPYE. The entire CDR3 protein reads CASSDRRVLGTTAPYEQYF.

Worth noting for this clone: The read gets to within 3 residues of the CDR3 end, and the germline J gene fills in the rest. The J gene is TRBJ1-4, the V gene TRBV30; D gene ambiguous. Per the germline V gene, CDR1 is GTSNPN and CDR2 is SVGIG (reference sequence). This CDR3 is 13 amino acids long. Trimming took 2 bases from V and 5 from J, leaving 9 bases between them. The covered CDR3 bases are TGTGCCTGGAGTCCCGCACGGAATGAAAAA. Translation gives CAWSPARNEK. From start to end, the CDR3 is CAWSPARNEKLFF.

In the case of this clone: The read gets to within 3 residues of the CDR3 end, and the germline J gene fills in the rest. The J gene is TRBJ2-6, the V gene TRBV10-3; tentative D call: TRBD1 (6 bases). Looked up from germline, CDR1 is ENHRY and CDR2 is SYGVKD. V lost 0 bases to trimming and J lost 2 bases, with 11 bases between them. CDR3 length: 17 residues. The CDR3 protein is CAISESTGRAGANVLTF. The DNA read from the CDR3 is TGTGCCATCAGTGAGTCGACAGGCAGGGCTGGGGCCAACGTC.

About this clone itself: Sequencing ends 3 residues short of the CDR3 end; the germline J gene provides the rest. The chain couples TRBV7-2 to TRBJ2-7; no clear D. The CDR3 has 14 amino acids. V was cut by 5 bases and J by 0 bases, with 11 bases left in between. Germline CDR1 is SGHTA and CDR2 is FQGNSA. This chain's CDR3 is CASSPIRSSYEQYF. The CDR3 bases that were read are TGTGCCAGCAGCCCAATCAGGAGCTCCTACGAG.

The sequenced CDR3 bases are TGTGCCAGCAGTGACTCAGGGACTAGAGTATCCAATGAG. It codes for CASSDSGTRVSNE. The CDR3 reads in full as CASSDSGTRVSNEQFF. The rearrangement joins TRBV6-4 to TRBJ2-1; 8 bases agree with TRBD2. The read terminates 3 residues before the CDR3 end, so the remaining end is supplied by the germline J gene. Germline V CDR1 and CDR2: MRHNA, SNTAGT. CDR3 length: 16 amino acids. Trimming removed 0 bases from V and 6 bases from J; junction bases left unmatched: 7.

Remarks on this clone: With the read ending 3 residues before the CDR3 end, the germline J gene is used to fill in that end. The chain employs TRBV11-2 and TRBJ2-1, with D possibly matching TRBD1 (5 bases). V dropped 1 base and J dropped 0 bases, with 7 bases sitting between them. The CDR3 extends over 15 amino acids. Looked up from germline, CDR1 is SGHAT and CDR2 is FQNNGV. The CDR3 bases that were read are TGTGCCAGCAGCTTAGTGGGGCGCTCCTACAATGAG. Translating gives CASSLVGRSYNE. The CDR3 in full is CASSLVGRSYNEQFF.

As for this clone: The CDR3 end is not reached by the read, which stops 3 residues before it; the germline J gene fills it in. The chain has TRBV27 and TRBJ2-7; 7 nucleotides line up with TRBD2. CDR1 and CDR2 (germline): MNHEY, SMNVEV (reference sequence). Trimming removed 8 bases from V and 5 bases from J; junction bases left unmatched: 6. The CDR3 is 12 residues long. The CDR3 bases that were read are TGTGCCAGCCACGGGGGGAACGACGAG. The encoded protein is CASHGGNDE. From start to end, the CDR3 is CASHGGNDEQYF.

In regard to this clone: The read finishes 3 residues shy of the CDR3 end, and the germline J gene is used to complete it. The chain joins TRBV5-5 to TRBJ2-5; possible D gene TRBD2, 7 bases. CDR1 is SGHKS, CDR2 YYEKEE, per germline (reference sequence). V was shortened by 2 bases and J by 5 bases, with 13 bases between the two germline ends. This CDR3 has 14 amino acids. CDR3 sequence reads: CASSFGGPGETQYF. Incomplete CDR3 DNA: TGTGCCAGCAGCTTCGGGGGGCCGGGGGAGACC.

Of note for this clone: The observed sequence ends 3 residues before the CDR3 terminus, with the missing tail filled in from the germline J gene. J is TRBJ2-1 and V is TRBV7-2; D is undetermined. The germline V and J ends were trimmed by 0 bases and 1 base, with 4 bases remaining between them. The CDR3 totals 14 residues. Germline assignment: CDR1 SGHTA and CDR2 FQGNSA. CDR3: CASSLAGSYNEQFF. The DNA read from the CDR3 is TGTGCCAGCAGCTTAGCAGGTTCCTACAATGAG.

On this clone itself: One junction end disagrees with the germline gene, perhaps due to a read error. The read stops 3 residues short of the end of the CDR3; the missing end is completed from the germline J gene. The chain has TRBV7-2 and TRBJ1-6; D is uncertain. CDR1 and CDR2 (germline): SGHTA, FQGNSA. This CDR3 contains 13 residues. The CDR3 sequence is CASRSSNNSPLHF. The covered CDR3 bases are TGTGCCAGCAGGAGCTCCAATAATTCACCC.

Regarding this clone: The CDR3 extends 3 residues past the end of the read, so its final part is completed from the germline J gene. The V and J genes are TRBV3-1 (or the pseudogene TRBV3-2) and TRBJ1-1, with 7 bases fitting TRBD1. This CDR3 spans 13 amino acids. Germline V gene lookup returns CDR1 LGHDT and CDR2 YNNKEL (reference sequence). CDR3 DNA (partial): TGTGCCAGCAGCCAAGAGATGACAGGGGAA. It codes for CASSQEMTGE. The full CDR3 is CASSQEMTGEAFF.